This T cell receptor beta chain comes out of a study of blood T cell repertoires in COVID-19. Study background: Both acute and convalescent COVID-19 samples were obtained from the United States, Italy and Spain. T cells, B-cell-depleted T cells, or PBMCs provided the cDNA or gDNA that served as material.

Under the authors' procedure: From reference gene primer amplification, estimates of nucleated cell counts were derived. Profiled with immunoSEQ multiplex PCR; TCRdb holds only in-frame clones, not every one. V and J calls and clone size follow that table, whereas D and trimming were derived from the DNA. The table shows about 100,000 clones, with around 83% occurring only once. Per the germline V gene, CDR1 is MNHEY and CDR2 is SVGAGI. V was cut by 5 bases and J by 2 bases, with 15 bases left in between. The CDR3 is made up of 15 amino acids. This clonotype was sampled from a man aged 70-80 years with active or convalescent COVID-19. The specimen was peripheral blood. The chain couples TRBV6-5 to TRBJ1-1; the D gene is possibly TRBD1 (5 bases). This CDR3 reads CASSPRRGVNTEAFF. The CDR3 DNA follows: TGTGCCAGCAGTCCACGACGGGGGGTCAACACTGAAGCTTTCTTT.